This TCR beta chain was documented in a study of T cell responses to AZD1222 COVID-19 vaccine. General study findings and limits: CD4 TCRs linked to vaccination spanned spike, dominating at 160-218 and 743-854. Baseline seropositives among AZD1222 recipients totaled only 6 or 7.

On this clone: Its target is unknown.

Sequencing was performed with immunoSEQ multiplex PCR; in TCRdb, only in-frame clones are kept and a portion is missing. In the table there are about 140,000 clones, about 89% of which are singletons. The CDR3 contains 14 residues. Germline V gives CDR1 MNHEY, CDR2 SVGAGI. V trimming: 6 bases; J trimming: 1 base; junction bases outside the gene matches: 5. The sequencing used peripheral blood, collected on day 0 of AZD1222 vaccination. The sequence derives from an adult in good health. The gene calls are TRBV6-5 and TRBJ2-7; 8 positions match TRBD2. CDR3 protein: CASSPGLASYEQYF. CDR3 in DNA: TGTGCCAGCAGCCCCGGACTAGCTTCCTACGAGCAGTACTTC.